These 22 T cell receptor beta chains came from one sample sequenced in a study of shared clonotypes between healthy human individuals. The assay was immunoSEQ multiplex PCR, and TCRdb's table has in-frame clones only and misses some. The table lists roughly 720,000 clones, 80% to 95% of them singletons, with about a third in the top ten. What was sequenced was memory CD8+ T cells from PBMCs. Subset specified: CD45RO+ cells pooled with CCR7-negative TemRA cells. All receptors come from a man aged 18 to 29 in good health. Some clones in this sample may be carry-over from other donors' samples.

This chain joins TRBV7-9 and TRBJ2-7, with a weak D call TRBD1 (5 bases). V was shortened by 4 bases and J by 2 bases, with 15 bases between the two germline ends. Germline values: CDR1 SEHNR, CDR2 FQNEAQ (reference sequence). The length of the CDR3 is 15 residues. CDR3 nucleotides: TGTGCCAGCAGCTCTGACAGATCCGGAGCCTACGAGCAGTACTTC. It specifies CASSSDRSGAYEQYF. Variable domain in full (rest from reference TRBV7-9 and TRBJ2-7): DTGVSQNPRHKITKRGQNVTFRCDPISEHNRLYWYRQTLGQGPEFLTYFQNEAQLEKSRLLSDRFSAERPKGSFSTLEIQRTEQGDSAMYLCASSSDRSGAYEQYFGPGTRLTVT.

This chain joins TRBV28 and TRBJ2-1; 13 bases fit TRBD2. The germline gives CDR1 MDHEN, CDR2 SYDVKM. The CDR3 extends over 16 amino acids. The V and J ends lost 5 bases and 0 bases, in that order; junction bases with no gene match: 1. CDR3 amino acids: CASSRTSGGSYNEQFF. The CDR3 DNA follows: TGTGCCAGCAGTCGGACTAGCGGGGGCTCCTACAATGAGCAGTTCTTC.

The CDR3 bases are TGTGCCAGCAGCCCCGACAACGCCTATGGCTACACCTTC. Its translation: CASSPDNAYGYTF. The V call is TRBV28, the J call TRBJ1-2; unclear D gene. Trimming removed 6 bases at V and 4 bases at J, with 12 bases between. This CDR3 comprises 13 residues. Germline CDR1 reads MDHEN; CDR2 reads SYDVKM.

The V gene is TRBV27, the J gene TRBJ2-7; TRBD2 agrees at 10 bases. Germline trimming cut 4 bases from V and 7 bases from J; bases unmatched to any gene: 4. CDR3 size: 13 residues. CDR1 and CDR2 (germline): MNHEY, SMNVEV (reference sequence). The CDR3 sequence: CASSSSGSFEQYF. The CDR3 DNA follows: TGTGCCAGCAGTTCTAGCGGGAGTTTTGAGCAGTACTTC.

The genes are TRBV29-1 and TRBJ2-2; 7 nucleotides match TRBD1. CDR1 is SQVTM and CDR2 is ANQGSEA in the germline V gene. After removal of 7 bases from V and 2 bases from J, the junction contained 4 bases not matched to a gene. The CDR3 has 13 residues. Written as DNA, the CDR3 is TGCAGCGGTAGGGACAGAAACACCGGGGAGCTGTTTTTT. It yields the protein CSGRDRNTGELFF.

The chain links TRBV7-2 to TRBJ2-7; 11 nucleotides line up with TRBD2. This CDR3 has 14 residues. V lost 5 bases to trimming and J lost 4 bases; unmatched junction nucleotides: 4. The germline V gene encodes CDR1 SGHTA and CDR2 FQGNSA. The CDR3 DNA reads TGTGCCAGCAGCGCCACTAGCGGGGGTTACGAGCAGTACTTC. This translates into CASSATSGGYEQYF. Full variable domain (outside the CDR3, taken from reference TRBV7-2 and TRBJ2-7): GAGVSQSPSNKVTEKGKDVELRCDPISGHTALYWYRQSLGQGLEFLIYFQGNSAPDKSGLPSDRFSAERTGGSVSTLTIQRTQQEDSAVYLCASSATSGGYEQYFGPGTRLTVT.

The chain couples TRBV7-8 to TRBJ2-6; D possibly corresponds to TRBD2 (6 bases). This CDR3 region has 15 residues. The V gene's germline CDR1 is SGHVS and CDR2 FQNEAQ. V was pared by 7 bases and J by 0 bases, with 10 bases between. CDR3 in amino acids: CASKKRVSGANVLTF. The CDR3 DNA reads as TGTGCCAGCAAAAAGCGGGTCTCTGGGGCCAACGTCCTGACTTTC.

The chain carries TRBV7-8 and TRBJ2-3, with 10 bases matching TRBD1. Germline CDR1 and CDR2: SGHVS and FQNEAQ. V was pared by 2 bases and J by 1 base, with 6 bases of the junction left unmatched. This CDR3 has 17 residues. The DNA of the CDR3 is TGTGCCAGCAGCTTAAAGTTTGGGACAGGGGGCACAGATACGCAGTATTTT. Residues: CASSLKFGTGGTDTQYF.

The CDR3 region has the DNA TGTGCCTGTGGGGCGGGGTCCTACAATGAGCAGTTCTTC. The encoded protein is CACGAGSYNEQFF. V is TRBV30 and J is TRBJ2-1, with TRBD2 as a possible D gene (6 bases). The CDR3 contains 13 residues. Trimming removed 6 bases from V and 1 base from J, with 10 bases in between. Germline-derived CDR1 and CDR2 are GTSNPN and SVGIG (reference sequence).

This clone appeared once. The chain is built from TRBV5-4 and TRBJ2-1; 8 bases are shared with TRBD1. This CDR3 comprises 15 residues. With V trimmed by 3 bases and J by 0 bases, 2 bases remained unmatched. Per the germline V gene, CDR1 is SGHNT and CDR2 is YYREEE (reference sequence). The CDR3 DNA reads TGTGCCAGCAGCTACGACAGGGGCTCCTACAATGAGCAGTTCTTC. Translation: CASSYDRGSYNEQFF.

The gene calls are TRBV5-4 and TRBJ2-7; D possibly corresponds to TRBD2 (6 bases). From germline, CDR1 is SGHNT and CDR2 YYREEE (reference sequence). V lost 2 bases and J lost 3, with 15 bases in between. The CDR3 is 15 amino acids. CDR3 sequence (DNA): TGTGCCAGCAGCTTAGACGGAGGGTCGGTCTACGAGCAGTACTTC. This encodes CASSLDGGSVYEQYF.

The chain joins TRBV7-9 to TRBJ2-5; possibly TRBD2 for D (5 bases). V was shortened by 1 base and J by 7 bases, with 13 bases between the two germline ends. The germline CDR1 and CDR2 sequences are SEHNR and FQNEAQ (reference sequence). The CDR3 has 14 residues. CDR3 amino acids: CASSLVGEEWTQYF. The DNA for the CDR3 is TGTGCCAGCAGCTTAGTCGGGGAAGAGTGGACCCAGTACTTC.

Comments on this clone: At one of its ends the junction is not consistent with the germline gene, which may arise from a read error. This chain connects TRBV2 to TRBJ2-1; 14 bases match TRBD2. Germline V gives CDR1 SNHLY, CDR2 FYNNEI. The CDR3 loop spans 16 amino acids. The CDR3 DNA is TGTGCCAGCAGGGAAGGTAGGGGACTAGCGGGGGTGGAGCAGTTCTTC. Residues: CASREGRGLAGVEQFF.

This rearrangement joins TRBV11-2 to TRBJ2-1; 9 bases are shared with TRBD2. The CDR3 is 19 amino acids. After removal of 1 base from V and 5 bases from J, the junction contained 15 bases not matched to a gene. Germline V lookup: CDR1 SGHAT, CDR2 FQNNGV. The CDR3 DNA is TGTGCCAGCAGCTTAGTATATATTGCGGGAGGGCCCCCACACAATGAGCAGTTCTTC. Protein product: CASSLVYIAGGPPHNEQFF. The full variable domain, its missing parts supplied by reference TRBV11-2 and TRBJ2-1, is EAGVAQSPRYKIIEKRQSVAFWCNPISGHATLYWYQQILGQGPKLLIQFQNNGVVDDSQLPKDRFSAERLKGVDSTLKIQPAKLEDSAVYLCASSLVYIAGGPPHNEQFFGPGTRLTVL.

The chain links TRBV4-1 to TRBJ1-2; D remains ambiguous. The V and J ends lost 0 bases and 7 bases respectively, with 12 bases between them. The germline CDR1 and CDR2 sequences are MGHRA and YSYEKL. The CDR3 is 14 residues long. This chain's CDR3 is CASSQDLESGGYTF. Here the CDR3 DNA reads TGCGCCAGCAGCCAAGATCTTGAATCGGGTGGCTACACCTTC.

This rearrangement joins TRBV5-1 to TRBJ2-1; 16 bases fit TRBD2. Germline V lookup: CDR1 SGHRS, CDR2 YFSETQ. The trim removed 3 bases at V and 0 bases at J, leaving 12 bases unmatched. CDR3 length: 21 residues. The CDR3 bases are TGCGCCAGCAGCTCGGGGCGTACGGGGACTAGCGGGAGGGGCTCCTACAATGAGCAGTTCTTC. It codes for CASSSGRTGTSGRGSYNEQFF.

The CDR3 sequence is CASSLGNRYNEQFF. DNA for the CDR3: TGTGCCAGCAGCTTAGGCAACCGATACAATGAGCAGTTCTTC. This rearrangement joins TRBV5-4 to TRBJ2-1, with D unclear. Trimming shortened V by 2 bases and J by 4 bases, and 10 bases separated the two germline ends. Germline values: CDR1 SGHNT, CDR2 YYREEE (reference sequence). The CDR3 runs 14 residues.

This clone appeared a few times. The sample has other DNA sequences that encode this CDR3 too. This chain connects TRBV7-9 to TRBJ1-5; the D gene is possibly TRBD1 (5 bases). The V end lost 6 bases, the J end lost 7 bases, and 10 bases lay between the germline ends. The germline V gene encodes CDR1 SEHNR and CDR2 FQNEAQ (reference sequence). CDR3 size: 12 residues. CDR3 residues: CASSLEGQPQHF. CDR3 nucleotide sequence: TGTGCCAGCAGTCTTGAGGGGCAGCCCCAGCATTTT. Combining the CDR3 with reference TRBV7-9 and TRBJ1-5 gives the whole variable domain DTGVSQNPRHKITKRGQNVTFRCDPISEHNRLYWYRQTLGQGPEFLTYFQNEAQLEKSRLLSDRFSAERPKGSFSTLEIQRTEQGDSAMYLCASSLEGQPQHFGDGTRLSIL.

The V gene is TRBV27, the J gene TRBJ2-5, with 11 bases matching TRBD2. Per the germline V gene, CDR1 is MNHEY and CDR2 is SMNVEV (reference sequence). The CDR3 contains 15 residues. The ends lost 3 bases at V and 5 bases at J; junction bases unmatched: 5. The CDR3 sequence is CASSFTSGGWETQYF. The DNA of the CDR3 is TGTGCCAGCAGTTTTACTAGCGGGGGTTGGGAGACCCAGTACTTC.

To note about this clone: The identical CDR3 is also encoded by other nucleotide sequences in the sample. V gene TRBV9 combines with J gene TRBJ2-7, with 11 bases fitting TRBD1. The CDR3 consists of 14 residues. The V gene end was trimmed by 3 bases and the J gene end by 3 bases; junction bases not matched to a gene: 2. Per germline, CDR1 SGDLS and CDR2 YYNGEE. In nucleotides, the CDR3 is TGTGCCAGCAGCGGAGGGACAGGGGGCTACGAGCAGTACTTC. The encoded protein is CASSGGTGGYEQYF.

The chain recombines TRBV27 with TRBJ1-1; possibly TRBD1 for D (5 bases). The CDR3 covers 13 residues. Trimming took off 6 bases at V and 3 bases at J, with 11 bases between the two ends. Germline V lookup: CDR1 MNHEY, CDR2 SMNVEV (reference sequence). The CDR3 sequence is CASRWGTYTEAFF. As DNA, the CDR3 is TGTGCCAGCAGGTGGGGGACGTACACTGAAGCTTTCTTT.

The J gene is TRBJ1-2, the V gene TRBV5-8; 9 bases fit TRBD1. The V gene's germline CDR1 is SGHTS and CDR2 YDEGEE. V shed 2 bases and J 2 bases; nucleotides not matched to a gene: 4. The CDR3 has 15 amino acids. The CDR3 sequence: CASSFGDRENYGYTF. The CDR3 DNA follows: TGTGCCAGCAGCTTCGGGGACAGGGAGAACTATGGCTACACCTTC.